These T cell receptor beta chains were read from a single sample in a study of blood T cells in healthy people across ages. TCRdb passed the 5' RACE reads through MiXCR, listing each CDR3 protein once. The data contain roughly 800,000 distinct CDR3 sequences, roughly 64% of them seen just once; the ten biggest clones take up approximately 23%. Sequenced material: blood. The receptors were sampled from a man aged 30 to 45 in good health. Both conserved end residues are trimmed from each CDR3. D genes are given only for firm matches.

CDR3 protein,J gene,V gene,D gene
ASSARTGGGQPQH,TRBJ1-5,TRBV2,TRBD1
ASSQETQTGAETQY,-,TRBV7-9,TRBD1
ASSKLGTSLVQGLGAWNNEQF,TRBJ2-1,TRBV21-1,-
ASSQGQQGYEQY,-,TRBV4-3,TRBD1
SVEEKQARMGGYT,TRBJ1-2,TRBV29-1,-
ASRSQLVQF,TRBJ2-1,TRBV27,-
ASTDSSGGTDTQY,TRBJ2-3,TRBV7-2,TRBD2
SARPYPDTQY,TRBJ2-3,TRBV20-1,-
ASSARQGYSPLH,TRBJ1-6,TRBV9,TRBD1
ASSLEWQVRNSPLH,TRBJ1-6,TRBV6-5,-
ASRRRGGYEQY,TRBJ2-7,TRBV28,TRBD2
ASSYDGTGAYEQY,-,TRBV6-5,TRBD1
ASSLGDELPASGYEQY,TRBJ2-7,TRBV27,-
ASSLRDPGQAPYEQY,TRBJ2-7,TRBV27,TRBD1
SARPPDNTDTQY,TRBJ2-3,TRBV20-1,-
ASSTGTSVDTQY,TRBJ2-3,TRBV10-2,TRBD2
ASRQGRGNEQY,TRBJ2-7,TRBV6-5,TRBD1
ASSYTVAGASTDTQY,TRBJ2-3,TRBV6-6,TRBD2
SARWLADSTDTQY,TRBJ2-3,TRBV20-1,TRBD2
ASSVAGGYSGNTIY,TRBJ1-3,TRBV9,-
ASSTGGRYEQY,TRBJ2-7,TRBV18,TRBD1
AISELGENYEQY,TRBJ2-7,TRBV10-3,-
ASSQGVRGTYNEQY,-,TRBV4-1,-
ASNPYVEGGAPSNEQF,TRBJ2-1,TRBV3-1,-
SARPSANEKLF,TRBJ1-4,TRBV20-1,-
ASSPATSGNKNEQY,-,TRBV27,TRBD2
SASDIPGYT,TRBJ1-2,TRBV20-1,-
ASSQPGQGWEKLF,TRBJ1-4,TRBV3-1,TRBD1
SASEGAGANVLT,TRBJ2-6,TRBV20-1,-
ASSWGATDYGYT,TRBJ1-2,TRBV7-9,-
SARSGDFYEQY,-,TRBV20-1,-
SAQGAKNEQF,TRBJ2-1,TRBV29-1,TRBD1
ASKVICYGYT,TRBJ1-2,TRBV27,-
SVEDSDRGGKTQY,TRBJ2-5,TRBV29-1,TRBD1
ASSRALPGELF,TRBJ2-2,TRBV7-8,-
ASSLSGTGANVLT,TRBJ2-6,TRBV7-2,-
ASSSGEAKSSPLH,TRBJ1-6,TRBV5-1,-
SARDMISSYNEQF,TRBJ2-1,TRBV20-1,-
SVSWAGGSSSGANVLT,TRBJ2-6,TRBV29-1,TRBD1
SARDMGQGLIEQF,TRBJ2-1,TRBV20-1,TRBD1
ASSLVAGNTGELF,TRBJ2-2,TRBV5-1,-
SAAAGGETQY,TRBJ2-5,TRBV29-1,TRBD2
ASSPTTGDYNEQF,TRBJ2-1,TRBV18,-
ASSQEPQGGWPGELF,TRBJ2-2,TRBV4-2,TRBD1
ASSSRTRDYEQY,-,TRBV14,-
ASGLSGEGHGSYNEQF,TRBJ2-1,TRBV4-1,TRBD2
ASSPLAGYYYEQY,TRBJ2-7,TRBV3-1,TRBD2
SASGQEDNEQY,TRBJ2-7,TRBV20-1,TRBD1
AISESRIEQY,TRBJ2-7,TRBV10-3,-
ASSNRGSYTEAF,TRBJ1-1,TRBV3-1,TRBD1
ASSKATSWSSYEQY,TRBJ2-7,TRBV21-1,-
ASSWGGLSTDTQY,TRBJ2-3,TRBV11-3,-
SAKSQLNEKLF,TRBJ1-4,TRBV20-1,-